This T cell receptor (beta chain) was identified in a study of blood T cell repertoires in COVID-19. Study summary: The samples span acute and convalescent COVID-19 from the United States, Italy and Spain. The cDNA or gDNA used as material had been derived from T cells, B-cell-depleted T cells, or PBMCs.

The length of the CDR3 is 15 residues. CDR1 and CDR2 (germline): SGHRS, YFSETQ. The V end lost 1 base, the J end lost 1 base, and 11 bases lay between the germline ends. TCRdb's table, derived via immunoSEQ multiplex PCR, lists solely in-frame clones and lacks some. The table lists under 150,000 clones, around nine tenths of them singletons, with about 1.6% in the top ten. V gene TRBV5-1 combines with J gene TRBJ1-1; D is unclear. The clonotype originates from a human donor in a cohort sampled during active COVID-19. The material sequenced was peripheral blood. The CDR3 loop reads CASSLNLPGNTEAFF. In nucleotides, the CDR3 is TGCGCCAGCAGCTTGAACCTACCGGGGAACACTGAAGCTTTCTTT.